This entry concerns a single T cell receptor (beta chain). Antigen unknown. This entry belongs to a study of T cell responses to AZD1222 COVID-19 vaccine. The study, taken as a whole, reports: Clonal diversity was possibly underestimated; the donors were predominantly white British and more often female.

The protocol was immunoSEQ multiplex PCR, while the TCRdb copy is restricted to in-frame clones and leaves out a portion. The table includes about 110,000 clones, more than 80% detected once. The V gene's germline CDR1 is SGHTA and CDR2 FQGNSA. This CDR3 has 15 residues. V was pared by 5 bases and J by 1 base, with 5 bases of the junction left unmatched. The specimen comprised peripheral blood, sampled on day 0 of AZD1222 vaccination. The receptor comes from an adult in good health. V gene TRBV7-2 combines with J gene TRBJ1-5; 7 bases align to TRBD1. In DNA form, the CDR3 reads TGTGCCAGCAGCGTCGACAGGGCGAGCAATCAGCCCCAGCATTTT. Amino acid sequence: CASSVDRASNQPQHF.